This is a list of T cell receptor beta chains from one sample in a study of immune heterogeneity within non-small cell lung tumors. TCRdb re-derived calls from the multiplex PCR reads in MiXCR, one entry per CDR3 protein. The table lists about 12,000 distinct CDR3 sequences, around a quarter of them singletons, with under 15% in the top ten. The specimen sequenced was lung tumor tissue. These receptors all come from a man aged 50-59 years with non-small cell lung cancer. Both conserved end residues are part of each CDR3. The order of the fields is J gene, D gene, clone size, CDR3 length, V gene, CDR3 protein, CDR3 DNA. A D gene is named only where the DNA matches it firmly. For some rows the clone size is stated as once, few or many, or as a class when expanded; others skip it.

TRBJ2-7	NA	medium-sized	12	TRBV30	CAWMTRAGKQYF	TGTGCCTGGATGACGCGTGCGGGGAAGCAGTACTTC
TRBJ2-2	NA	many	16	TRBV5-1	CASSLPPTSGPGELFF	TGCGCCAGCAGCTTGCCTCCCACGTCAGGACCCGGGGAGCTGTTTTTT
TRBJ1-1	NA	few	14	TRBV27	CASSFGQANTEAFF	TGTGCCAGCAGTTTTGGTCAAGCGAACACTGAAGCTTTCTTT
TRBJ2-3	NA	medium-sized	14	TRBV6-2/TRBV6-3	CASSYSTGSDTQYF	TGTGCCAGCAGTTACTCGACGGGATCAGATACGCAGTATTTT
TRBJ2-6	NA	many	16	TRBV15	CATSRGGSSGANVLTF	TGTGCCACCAGCAGAGGAGGGAGCTCTGGGGCCAACGTCCTGACTTTC
TRBJ2-3	NA	few	17	TRBV4-2	CASSQEGWGVRTDTQYF	TGTGCCAGCAGCCAAGAAGGGTGGGGGGTTCGAACAGATACGCAGTATTTT
TRBJ1-1	NA	many	15	TRBV6-1	CASSVFRRKFAEAFF	TGTGCCAGCAGTGTTTTCAGGAGAAAGTTCGCTGAAGCTTTCTTT
TRBJ2-1	NA	NA	15	TRBV3-1	CASSPDRRSYNEQFF	TGTGCCAGCAGCCCCGACAGGCGATCCTACAATGAGCAGTTCTTC
TRBJ1-3	TRBD1	many	15	TRBV9	CASSVEGTGVDTIYF	TGTGCCAGCAGCGTAGAAGGGACAGGGGTGGACACCATATATTTT
TRBJ1-5	NA	NA	13	TRBV19	CASRLSSNQPELF	TGTGCCAGTAGGCTGAGTAGCAATCAGCCCGAGCTTTTT
TRBJ1-6	NA	NA	13	TRBV29-1	CIPTQGKDSPLHF	TGCATCCCAACTCAGGGTAAGGATTCACCCCTCCACTTT
TRBJ2-3	NA	NA	17	TRBV29-1	CSGGTEGGGSGTDTQYF	TGCAGCGGTGGGACCGAGGGTGGGGGGAGTGGGACAGATACGCAGTATTTT
TRBJ1-1	NA	few	14	TRBV5-1	CASSLGTLNTEAFF	TGCGCCAGCAGCTTAGGGACACTGAACACTGAAGCTTTCTTT
TRBJ1-3	TRBD1	many	16	TRBV12-3/TRBV12-4	CASSSGTAGSGNTIYF	TGTGCCAGCAGTTCAGGGACAGCCGGCTCTGGAAACACCATATATTTT